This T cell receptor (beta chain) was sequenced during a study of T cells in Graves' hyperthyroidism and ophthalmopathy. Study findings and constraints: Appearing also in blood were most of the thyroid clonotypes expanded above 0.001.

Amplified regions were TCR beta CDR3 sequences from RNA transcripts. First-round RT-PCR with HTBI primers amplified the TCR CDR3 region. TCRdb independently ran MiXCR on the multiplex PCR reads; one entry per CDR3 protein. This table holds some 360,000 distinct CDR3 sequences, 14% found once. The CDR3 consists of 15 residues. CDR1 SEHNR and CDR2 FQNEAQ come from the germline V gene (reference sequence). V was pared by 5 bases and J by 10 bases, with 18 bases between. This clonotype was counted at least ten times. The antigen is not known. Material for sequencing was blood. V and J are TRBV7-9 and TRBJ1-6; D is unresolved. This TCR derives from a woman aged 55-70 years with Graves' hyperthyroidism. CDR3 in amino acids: CASSATGEGGSPLHF. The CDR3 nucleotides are TGTGCCAGCAGCGCGACTGGGGAGGGTGGCTCACCCCTCCACTTT.